The 10 T cell receptor beta chains listed next were all sequenced from one sample in a study of OX40 agonist ivuxolimab in advanced cancers. Assay used: immunoSEQ multiplex PCR; TCRdb lists only in-frame clones, some missing. The sample carries roughly 97,000 clones, 86% recorded once. The sample consisted of CD4+ or CD8+ T cells sorted from blood, taken in a trial of the OX40 agonist ivuxolimab. The source of these receptors is an adult with an advanced solid tumor such as melanoma, head and neck, liver or kidney cancer.

The chain has TRBV6-1 and TRBJ1-1; a weak D match, TRBD1 (6 bases). In germline, CDR1 is MNHNS, CDR2 SASEGT. The V gene lost 7 bases and the J gene lost 3 bases, with 12 bases spanning the gap. The CDR3 spans 13 residues. The DNA of the CDR3 is TGTGCCAGCAAGGGGGAGTGGGACACTGAAGCTTTCTTT. It specifies CASKGEWDTEAFF.

This clone occurred once. The V and J genes are TRBV5-1 and TRBJ1-1, with D maybe TRBD1 (6 bases). The CDR3 is 16 residues long. V lost 0 bases, J lost 1 base, and 13 bases lay in between. Per the germline V gene, CDR1 is SGHRS and CDR2 is YFSETQ. CDR3 protein: CASSLEVRRGNTEAFF. DNA for the CDR3: TGCGCCAGCAGCTTGGAGGTGCGCAGGGGGAACACTGAAGCTTTCTTT.

This rearrangement joins TRBV6-1 to TRBJ2-7; D gene ambiguous. The CDR3 totals 11 residues. V lost 5 bases, J lost 7 bases, and 9 bases lay in between. CDR1 and CDR2 from the germline V gene are MNHNS and SASEGT. Here the CDR3 reads CASSWKREQYF. In DNA form, the CDR3 reads TGTGCCAGCAGTTGGAAACGGGAGCAGTACTTC.

The chain joins TRBV11-2 to TRBJ2-5; TRBD1 matches at 7 bases. Losses at the gene ends were 2 bases for V and 5 bases for J; bases not matched to a gene: 11. Germline lookup yields CDR1 SGHAT and CDR2 FQNNGV. The CDR3 spans 16 residues. CDR3 amino acids: CASSLTILGRGETQYF. DNA of the CDR3: TGTGCCAGCAGCTTAACTATCCTGGGCAGGGGGGAGACCCAGTACTTC.

In the case of this clone: Other nucleotide sequences from this sample produce the same CDR3. The CDR3 protein is CASTLTLAGSYEQYF. The CDR3 bases are TGTGCCAGCACCCTTACTCTAGCGGGGTCCTACGAGCAGTACTTC. V is TRBV7-8 and J is TRBJ2-7, with 9 bases matching TRBD2. The V segment lost 7 bases and the J segment 1 base; nucleotides outside the gene matches: 8. The length of the CDR3 is 15 residues. Germline V gives CDR1 SGHVS, CDR2 FQNEAQ.

V is TRBV7-8 and J is TRBJ1-1; no firm D call. Germline assignment: CDR1 SGHVS and CDR2 FQNEAQ. This CDR3 is 15 amino acids long. The V end lost 2 bases, the J end lost 0 bases, and 10 bases lay between the germline ends. The CDR3 DNA is TGTGCCAGCAGCTTATTAGGCAGGTTGAACACTGAAGCTTTCTTT. Translating gives CASSLLGRLNTEAFF.

This sequence joins TRBV5-8 and TRBJ1-3; D possibly corresponds to TRBD1 (5 bases). The germline gives CDR1 SGHTS, CDR2 YDEGEE. The V gene lost 1 base and the J gene lost 7 bases, with 15 bases spanning the gap. The CDR3 runs to 15 residues. Here the CDR3 DNA reads TGTGCCAGCAGCTTGAATGCGGGGGAATGGAACACCATATATTTT. Its protein is CASSLNAGEWNTIYF.

The rearrangement links TRBV9 to TRBJ2-7, with 8 bases aligning to TRBD1. The CDR3 sequence is 16 residues long. CDR1 SGDLS and CDR2 YYNGEE come from the germline V gene. The trim removed 0 bases at V and 3 bases at J, leaving 8 bases unmatched. The CDR3 spells CASSVAGQGGVYEQYF. The CDR3 nucleotides read TGTGCCAGCAGCGTAGCCGGACAGGGAGGTGTCTACGAGCAGTACTTC. The whole variable domain, filled in from reference TRBV9 and TRBJ2-7, reads DSGVTQTPKHLITATGQRVTLRCSPRSGDLSVYWYQQSLDQGLQFLIQYYNGEERAKGNILERFSAQQFPDLHSELNLSSLELGDSALYFCASSVAGQGGVYEQYFGPGTRLTVT.

This clone was recorded once. The chain employs TRBV19 and TRBJ2-3, with D unclear. The CDR3 is 14 amino acids. Trimming took off 0 bases at V and 4 bases at J, with 8 bases between the two ends. CDR1 is LNHDA and CDR2 is SQIVND in the germline V gene (reference sequence). The CDR3 sequence: CASSIESRSDTQYF. CDR3 DNA sequence: TGTGCCAGTAGTATAGAAAGCCGATCAGATACGCAGTATTTT.

V usage is TRBV5-1 and J usage is TRBJ1-2; tentative D call: TRBD1 (5 bases). Germline V lookup: CDR1 SGHRS, CDR2 YFSETQ. This CDR3 has 15 residues. Trimming pared 3 bases from V and 4 bases from J, leaving 16 bases between. CDR3 protein: CASSSTFGHSYGYTF. CDR3 sequence (DNA): TGCGCCAGCAGCTCGACTTTTGGACACAGCTATGGCTACACCTTC.